One sample yielded the 8 T cell receptor beta chains listed below, sequenced in a study of radiation and T cells in renal cell carcinoma. Time point here: blood 2 weeks post-SBRT. Treatment defined: 15 Gy SBRT to primary tumor, nephrectomy 4 weeks later. Some clones are missing from TCRdb's copy, which holds only in-frame ones; the method was immunoSEQ multiplex PCR. The repertoire has some 150,000 clones, 80% to 90% of them found once; the top ten carry 10% to 15%. Sequencing was performed on blood, taken from a patient whose treatment included radiotherapy and nephrectomy. These receptors were collected from a woman aged 45-65 years with renal cell carcinoma.

The V and J genes are TRBV7-2 and TRBJ2-5; 9 nucleotides align to TRBD1. After removal of 3 bases from V and 2 bases from J, the junction contained 4 bases not matched to a gene. Germline V gene lookup returns CDR1 SGHTA and CDR2 FQGNSA. The CDR3 consists of 15 residues. CDR3 sequence reads: CASSLGGQGQETQYF. CDR3 nucleotides: TGTGCCAGCAGCTTGGGGGGACAGGGTCAAGAGACCCAGTACTTC.

The chain carries TRBV28 and TRBJ2-5; D gene ambiguous. Germline V gene lookup returns CDR1 MDHEN and CDR2 SYDVKM. This CDR3 spans 12 amino acids. V was shortened by 5 bases and J by 5 bases, with 9 bases between the two germline ends. CDR3: CASSPGVETQYF. The CDR3 DNA follows: TGTGCCAGCAGTCCCGGAGTGGAGACCCAGTACTTC.

The rearrangement uses TRBV6-5 and TRBJ1-1; a weak D match, TRBD1 (5 bases). This CDR3 is built from 14 residues. V gave up 6 bases and J gave up 0 bases, with 11 bases separating them. The germline CDR1 and CDR2 sequences are MNHEY and SVGAGI. The CDR3 protein is CASSYPGMNTEAFF. CDR3 sequence (DNA): TGTGCCAGCAGCTACCCAGGGATGAACACTGAAGCTTTCTTT.

The rearrangement joins TRBV7-8 to TRBJ2-7; 10 nucleotides line up with TRBD1. J was trimmed by 6 bases and V by 5 bases; bases with no gene match: 13. Looked up from germline, CDR1 is SGHVS and CDR2 is FQNEAQ. The CDR3 totals 16 residues. In DNA, the CDR3 is TGTGCCAGCAGCACCGGGACAGGGGTTAGTGGTCGCGAGCAGTACTTC. It is translated as CASSTGTGVSGREQYF.

J is TRBJ2-7 and V is TRBV7-9; unclear D gene. CDR1 is SEHNR, CDR2 FQNEAQ, per germline (reference sequence). V was trimmed by 3 bases and J by 6 bases, leaving 9 bases between them. The CDR3 runs 12 residues. The CDR3 loop reads CASSLPSGEQYF. CDR3 DNA: TGTGCCAGCAGCTTGCCGTCCGGCGAGCAGTACTTC.

This rearrangement joins TRBV9 to TRBJ2-2, with D possibly being TRBD2 (7 bases). The ends were cut back, 4 bases at V and 1 base at J, with 14 bases in the middle. Germline CDR1 reads SGDLS; CDR2 reads YYNGEE. This CDR3 spans 16 amino acids. The CDR3 sequence: CASSSRGPLNTGELFF. CDR3 in DNA: TGTGCCAGCAGCTCGCGGGGGCCCCTGAACACCGGGGAGCTGTTTTTT.

The genes are TRBV6-5 and TRBJ2-7; D gene unclear. V shed 4 bases and J shed 4 bases, with 14 bases lying between them. This CDR3 region has 14 residues. Germline V gene lookup returns CDR1 MNHEY and CDR2 SVGAGI. The CDR3 DNA sequence: TGTGCCAGCAGTTCCTTTCGTGAACAGTACGAGCAGTACTTC. Protein product: CASSSFREQYEQYF.

The chain carries TRBV7-2 and TRBJ2-5, with unresolved D. V was clipped by 4 bases and J by 2 bases, with 2 bases between them. This CDR3 has 11 amino acids. Per the germline V gene, CDR1 is SGHTA and CDR2 is FQGNSA. CDR3 in DNA: TGTGCCAGCAGCTCACAAGAGACCCAGTACTTC. It specifies CASSSQETQYF. Full variable domain (outside the CDR3, taken from reference TRBV7-2 and TRBJ2-5): GAGVSQSPSNKVTEKGKDVELRCDPISGHTALYWYRQSLGQGLEFLIYFQGNSAPDKSGLPSDRFSAERTGGSVSTLTIQRTQQEDSAVYLCASSSQETQYFGPGTRLLVL.